These 10 T cell receptor beta chains came from one sample sequenced in a study of blood T cell repertoires in COVID-19. The table came from immunoSEQ multiplex PCR; TCRdb's copy has only in-frame clones and leaves some out. The sample lists roughly 97,000 clones; 90% were seen once. The specimen sequenced was peripheral blood. Receptor source: a man in his fifties or sixties with acute or convalescent COVID-19.

A single count supports this clone. The chain carries TRBV7-9 and TRBJ2-7; 7 bases agree with TRBD1. The CDR3 is 16 residues long. Germline assignment: CDR1 SEHNR and CDR2 FQNEAQ (reference sequence). J lost 2 bases, V lost 1 base, and 8 bases had no gene match. The CDR3 nucleotides read TGTGCCAGCAGCTTAGAGACAGGGTCCTATCCCTACGAGCAGTACTTC. Protein product: CASSLETGSYPYEQYF.

This chain uses TRBV5-1 with TRBJ2-2, with 8 bases that match TRBD1. The CDR3 runs 14 residues. Trimming took 4 bases from V and 3 from J; bases not matched to a gene: 2. The germline CDR1 and CDR2 sequences are SGHRS and YFSETQ. In DNA form, the CDR3 reads TGCGCCAGCAGCCCACAGGGGGACACCGGGGAGCTGTTTTTT. It codes for CASSPQGDTGELFF.

The chain links TRBV5-4 to TRBJ1-5; D is unresolved. The V end lost 2 bases, the J end lost 6 bases, and 12 bases lay between the germline ends. The CDR3 sequence is 14 residues long. Germline CDR1 and CDR2: SGHNT and YYREEE (reference sequence). DNA of the CDR3: TGTGCCAGCAGCTTCGGCGGGGAAGGTCAGCCCCAGCATTTT. The encoded protein is CASSFGGEGQPQHF.

The chain couples TRBV5-1 to TRBJ2-5; 12 bases are a match to TRBD2. The V gene's germline CDR1 is SGHRS and CDR2 YFSETQ. The V segment lost 5 bases and the J segment 4 bases; nucleotides outside the gene matches: 9. The CDR3 is 16 amino acids. CDR3 amino acids: CASRLTLAGGGETQYF. CDR3 DNA sequence: TGCGCCAGCAGGCTCACACTAGCGGGGGGTGGAGAGACCCAGTACTTC.

In the case of this clone: Other DNA sequences in this sample translate to the same CDR3. The rearrangement links TRBV7-9 to TRBJ2-1, with 7 bases matching TRBD1. CDR3 length: 13 residues. Germline CDR1 and CDR2: SEHNR and FQNEAQ (reference sequence). The V gene end was trimmed by 3 bases and the J gene end by 5 bases; junction bases not matched to a gene: 1. This chain's CDR3 is CASSLGQNNEQFF. The CDR3 DNA is TGTGCCAGCAGCTTGGGACAGAACAATGAGCAGTTCTTC.

The table lists this clone with a few counts. The V gene is TRBV6-5, the J gene TRBJ1-4; D may be TRBD1 (5 bases). The CDR3 sequence is 13 residues long. V lost 0 bases, J lost 10 bases, and 9 bases lay in between. Germline V gene data show CDR1 as MNHEY and CDR2 as SVGAGI. The CDR3 spells CASSYSTGGKLFF. The CDR3 DNA reads as TGTGCCAGCAGTTACTCGACCGGGGGAAAACTGTTTTTT.

The chain uses TRBV7-9 and TRBJ2-2, with a weak D call TRBD2 (5 bases). CDR1 and CDR2 (germline): SEHNR, FQNEAQ (reference sequence). V lost 5 bases to trimming and J lost 7 bases, with 11 bases between them. The CDR3 is made up of 13 amino acids. CDR3: CASSGDGGGELFF. Here the CDR3 DNA reads TGTGCCAGCAGCGGTGACGGAGGCGGGGAGCTGTTTTTT.

The chain links TRBV7-9 to TRBJ2-3; D is unresolved. CDR1 is SEHNR and CDR2 is FQNEAQ in the germline V gene (reference sequence). The CDR3 is made up of 15 amino acids. The ends were cut back, 5 bases at V and 2 bases at J, with 14 bases in the middle. The CDR3 region has the DNA TGTGCCAGCAGCCACGGGTCGAACCCCACAGATACGCAGTATTTT. Protein: CASSHGSNPTDTQYF.

The gene calls are TRBV5-1 and TRBJ2-3, with TRBD2 matching 11 bases. Trimming removed 4 bases from V and 6 bases from J; junction bases left unmatched: 7. Germline V CDR1 and CDR2: SGHRS, YFSETQ. The CDR3 has 15 residues. The CDR3, as DNA: TGCGCCAGCAGCCCTCTAGCGGGGGGAGGGGATACGCAGTATTTT. Translation gives CASSPLAGGGDTQYF. Looking up the rest from reference TRBV5-1 and TRBJ2-3 gives the full variable domain: KAGVTQTPRYLIKTRGQQVTLSCSPISGHRSVSWYQQTPGQGLQFLFEYFSETQRNKGNFPGRFSGRQFSNSRSEMNVSTLELGDSALYLCASSPLAGGGDTQYFGPGTRLTVL.

The DNA of the CDR3 is TGTGCCACCCATTGGGCCCCAGGGAATCATGGCTACACCTTC. This sequence encodes CATHWAPGNHGYTF. The V and J genes are TRBV10-3 and TRBJ1-2; tentative D call: TRBD1 (5 bases). The CDR3 has 14 residues. The V end lost 10 bases, the J end lost 6 bases, and 21 bases lay between the germline ends. CDR1 is ENHRY and CDR2 is SYGVKD in the germline V gene.